The T cell receptor (beta chain) described here comes from a study of T cell repertoires in cytomegalovirus infection. Study summary: Alongside well-studied HLA-B-restricted CMV epitopes, recently identified HLA-C-restricted CMV epitopes were also used. CMV infection and matching HLA type were both indicated by public TCR beta signatures.

Germline CDR1 reads SGHVS; CDR2 reads FNYEAQ. Trimming took off 5 bases at V and 7 bases at J, with 20 bases between the two ends. The CDR3 has 16 residues. Whole-study findings and limits: HLA-C-restricted, CMV-specific TCR beta clonotypes were dominant ex vivo.

A word on this clonotype: The target antigen is unknown.

Each CDR3 protein gets one entry after TCRdb re-called the reads with MiXCR. The sample includes approximately 770,000 distinct CDR3 sequences, 25% to 30% of them seen just once. The clonotype originates from a human donor in good health (CMV status not recorded). Some clones in this sample may be carry-over from other donors' samples. The sequencing used cultured CD8+ T cells from PBMCs, collected from culture after CMV antigen stimulation. The chain couples TRBV7-6 to TRBJ1-4; perhaps TRBD1 as D (5 bases). CDR3 DNA sequence: TGTGCCAGCAGCCCCGGGACGACACCTAAGTCTGAAAAACTGTTTTTT. It is translated as CASSPGTTPKSEKLFF.